This T cell receptor (beta chain) was documented in a study of regulatory T cells in long-lasting Graves disease. Per the germline V gene, CDR1 is LGHDT and CDR2 is YNNKEL (reference sequence). CDR3 length equals 15 residues. V was shortened by 1 base and J by 1 base, with 5 bases between the two germline ends. To make TCR beta libraries, researchers used iRepertoire HTBI primers and Arm-PCR of CDR3 regions. Each CDR3 protein gets one entry after TCRdb re-called the multiplex PCR reads with MiXCR. The table lists fewer than 450,000 distinct CDR3 sequences, 15% of them singletons. This clonotype was seen only a few times. Time point in this sample: newly diagnosed GD, antithyroid drugs for less than 3 months. From PBMCs, RNA was extracted and then used to make the TCR library. The sample also formed part of further work on T cells in Graves' hyperthyroidism and ophthalmopathy.

The V call is TRBV3-1, the J call TRBJ1-6; the D is unclear. This receptor was identified in a woman aged 40 to 49 with Graves disease. The sequencing used peripheral blood mononuclear cells (PBMCs), collected at new diagnosis, from a patient treated with antithyroid drugs. CDR3 DNA: TGTGCCAGCAGCCAAGGCAGGTCCTATAATTCACCCCTCCACTTT. Translated: CASSQGRSYNSPLHF.